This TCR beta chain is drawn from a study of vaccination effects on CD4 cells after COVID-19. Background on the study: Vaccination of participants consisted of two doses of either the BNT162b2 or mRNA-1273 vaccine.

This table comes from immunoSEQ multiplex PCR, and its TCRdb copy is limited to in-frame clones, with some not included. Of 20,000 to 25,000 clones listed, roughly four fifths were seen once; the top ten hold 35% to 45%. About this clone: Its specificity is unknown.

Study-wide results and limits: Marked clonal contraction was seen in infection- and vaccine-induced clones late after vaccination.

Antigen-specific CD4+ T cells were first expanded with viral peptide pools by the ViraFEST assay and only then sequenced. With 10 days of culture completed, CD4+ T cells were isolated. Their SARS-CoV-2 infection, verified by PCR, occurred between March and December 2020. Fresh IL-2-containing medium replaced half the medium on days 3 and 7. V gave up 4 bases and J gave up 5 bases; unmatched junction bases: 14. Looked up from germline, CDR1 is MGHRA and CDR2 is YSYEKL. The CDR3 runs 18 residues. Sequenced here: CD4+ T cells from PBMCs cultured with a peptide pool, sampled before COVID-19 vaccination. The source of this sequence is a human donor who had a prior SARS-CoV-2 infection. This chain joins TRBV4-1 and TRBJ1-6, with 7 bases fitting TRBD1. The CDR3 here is CASSLSRSGGEDNSPLHF. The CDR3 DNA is TGCGCCAGCAGCCTCTCCCGGTCAGGGGGGGAAGATAATTCACCCCTCCACTTT.